A selection of T cell receptor beta chains follows, all from one sample in a study of T cells after posttransplantation cyclophosphamide. TCRdb's table, derived via immunoSEQ multiplex PCR, lists solely in-frame clones and lacks some. In the table there are 47,000 or so clones, roughly 92% of which are singletons. Sequencing was performed on PBMCs. Every receptor here comes from a woman in her fifties or sixties in good health and a related stem cell transplant donor. Each CDR3 is given with its conserved first and last residue. Each record gives: D gene, J gene, V gene, clone size, CDR3 protein, CDR3 DNA. A D gene is named only where the DNA matches it firmly. Size tells how often a clone was seen (once, few, many) or the class of an expanded clone, and some rows leave it out.

d_call: TRBD2; j_call: TRBJ2-1; v_call: TRBV7-7; clone_size: NA; cdr3_aa: CASSSSSGGEGEQFF; cdr3_nt: TGTGCCAGCAGCTCCTCTAGCGGGGGAGAGGGTGAGCAGTTCTTC
d_call: NA; j_call: TRBJ2-7; v_call: TRBV7-2; clone_size: NA; cdr3_aa: CASSPYYEQYF; cdr3_nt: TGTGCCAGCAGCCCGTATTACGAGCAGTACTTC
d_call: TRBD1; j_call: TRBJ2-7; v_call: TRBV15; clone_size: NA; cdr3_aa: CATSRDPPDREQYEQYF; cdr3_nt: TGTGCCACCAGCAGAGATCCCCCGGACAGGGAGCAATACGAGCAGTACTTC
d_call: TRBD1; j_call: TRBJ1-5; v_call: TRBV6-1; clone_size: NA; cdr3_aa: CASSEREDRVHF; cdr3_nt: TGTGCCAGCAGTGAAAGAGAGGACAGGGTTCATTTT
d_call: NA; j_call: TRBJ1-2; v_call: TRBV2; clone_size: once; cdr3_aa: CASSPARGRDYGYTF; cdr3_nt: TGTGCCAGCAGCCCAGCGCGGGGGAGAGACTATGGCTACACCTTC
d_call: TRBD2; j_call: TRBJ2-1; v_call: TRBV11-2; clone_size: NA; cdr3_aa: CASSHRGGTMNEQFF; cdr3_nt: TGTGCCAGCAGCCATCGGGGGGGGACAATGAATGAGCAGTTCTTC
d_call: NA; j_call: TRBJ1-1; v_call: TRBV6-5; clone_size: NA; cdr3_aa: CASSYRGKNTEAFF; cdr3_nt: TGTGCCAGCAGTTACAGGGGGAAGAACACTGAAGCTTTCTTT
d_call: NA; j_call: TRBJ1-2; v_call: TRBV18; clone_size: NA; cdr3_aa: CASSPDTNYGYTF; cdr3_nt: TGTGCCAGCTCGCCCGACACAAACTATGGCTACACCTTC
d_call: TRBD2; j_call: TRBJ2-1; v_call: TRBV6-1; clone_size: NA; cdr3_aa: CASNLAGVNEQFF; cdr3_nt: TGTGCCAGTAATCTAGCGGGGGTCAATGAGCAGTTCTTC
d_call: NA; j_call: TRBJ2-7; v_call: TRBV12-5; clone_size: NA; cdr3_aa: CASGSPDRAYEQYF; cdr3_nt: TGTGCTAGTGGTTCACCCGACAGAGCCTACGAGCAGTACTTC
d_call: NA; j_call: TRBJ2-7; v_call: TRBV14; clone_size: NA; cdr3_aa: CASSHAVSEQYF; cdr3_nt: TGTGCCAGCAGCCATGCCGTTAGCGAGCAGTACTTC
d_call: TRBD1; j_call: TRBJ2-7; v_call: TRBV5-1; clone_size: once; cdr3_aa: CASSGTGTDEQYF; cdr3_nt: TGCGCCAGCAGCGGGACAGGTACCGACGAGCAGTACTTC
d_call: TRBD1; j_call: TRBJ2-5; v_call: TRBV5-4; clone_size: NA; cdr3_aa: CASSLGTGEETQYF; cdr3_nt: TGTGCCAGCAGCCTCGGGACAGGCGAAGAGACCCAGTACTTC
d_call: NA; j_call: TRBJ1-4; v_call: TRBV5-1; clone_size: NA; cdr3_aa: CASSLAATNEKLFF; cdr3_nt: TGCGCCAGCAGCTTGGCAGCAACTAATGAAAAACTGTTTTTT
d_call: NA; j_call: TRBJ2-1; v_call: TRBV6-1; clone_size: NA; cdr3_aa: CASSEGVLDWLFF; cdr3_nt: TGTGCCAGCAGTGAAGGGGTGTTGGACTGGTTGTTCTTC
d_call: TRBD2; j_call: TRBJ2-1; v_call: TRBV6-6; clone_size: NA; cdr3_aa: CASSYPGLDRFSEQFF; cdr3_nt: TGTGCCAGCAGTTACCCGGGACTAGATAGGTTCAGTGAGCAGTTCTTC
d_call: TRBD1; j_call: TRBJ1-2; v_call: TRBV5-6; clone_size: NA; cdr3_aa: CASSPGTVNYGYTF; cdr3_nt: TGTGCCAGCAGCCCTGGGACAGTTAACTATGGCTACACCTTC
d_call: TRBD1; j_call: TRBJ1-4; v_call: TRBV6-4; clone_size: few; cdr3_aa: CASSEGQGSEKLFF; cdr3_nt: TGTGCCAGCAGTGAAGGACAGGGAAGTGAAAAACTGTTTTTT
d_call: NA; j_call: TRBJ1-2; v_call: TRBV7-6; clone_size: NA; cdr3_aa: CASSLVQGQGGYTF; cdr3_nt: TGTGCCAGCAGCTTAGTTCAGGGGCAGGGGGGCTACACCTTC
d_call: TRBD2; j_call: TRBJ2-7; v_call: TRBV10-3; clone_size: few; cdr3_aa: CAIRGEGEQYF; cdr3_nt: TGTGCCATCAGAGGGGAGGGCGAGCAGTACTTC
d_call: NA; j_call: TRBJ1-5; v_call: TRBV30; clone_size: NA; cdr3_aa: CAWDAGPGQPQHF; cdr3_nt: TGTGCCTGGGATGCAGGGCCAGGTCAGCCCCAGCATTTT